One sample yielded the 23 T cell receptor beta chains listed below, sequenced in a study of shared clonotypes between healthy human individuals. This table comes from immunoSEQ multiplex PCR, and its TCRdb copy is limited to in-frame clones, with some not included. The sample has around 1,100,000 clones; approximately 75% are singletons. The specimen sequenced was memory CD4+ T cells from PBMCs. The sample's subset: CD45RA-negative fraction. The receptors derive from a man aged 18 to 29 in good health. Some clones in this sample may be carry-over from other donors' samples.

J is TRBJ2-1 and V is TRBV11-2; D unresolved. The CDR3 spans 16 residues. Trimming removed 6 bases at V and 0 bases at J, with 15 bases between. Germline CDR1 reads SGHAT; CDR2 reads FQNNGV. CDR3 DNA: TGTGCCAGCAGGTCCGTGAGTGGTGGCTCCTACAATGAGCAGTTCTTC. Its translation is CASRSVSGGSYNEQFF.

As to this clone: Other DNA variants within this sample encode the same CDR3. The chain is built from TRBV18 and TRBJ1-2, with 8 positions matching TRBD1. CDR3 length equals 13 residues. The germline V gene encodes CDR1 KGHSH and CDR2 LQKENI. With V trimmed by 4 bases and J by 3 bases, 1 base remained unmatched. DNA of the CDR3: TGTGCCAGCTCACTACAGGGGGACTATGGCTACACCTTC. Encoded protein: CASSLQGDYGYTF.

This clone was picked up one time. The sample has other DNA sequences that encode this CDR3 too. The chain joins TRBV6-5 to TRBJ2-7; TRBD2 matches at 9 bases. The ends lost 0 bases at V and 1 base at J; junction bases unmatched: 4. Germline V CDR1 and CDR2: MNHEY, SVGAGI. The CDR3 consists of 16 residues. The DNA for the CDR3 is TGTGCCAGCAGTTACTCGGGCGGGAGGGTATCCTACGAGCAGTACTTC. Amino acids: CASSYSGGRVSYEQYF.

This clone was recorded a few times. Other DNA sequences in the sample encode the same CDR3. V usage is TRBV7-9 and J usage is TRBJ2-7, with 9 bases identical to TRBD1. Germline values: CDR1 SEHNR, CDR2 FQNEAQ (reference sequence). This CDR3 spans 13 amino acids. J lost 3 bases, V lost 5 bases, and 2 bases had no gene match. CDR3: CASSRQGGYEQYF. DNA for the CDR3: TGTGCCAGCAGCCGACAGGGGGGCTACGAGCAGTACTTC.

The rearrangement uses TRBV29-1 and TRBJ1-1; D gene unclear. This CDR3 has 12 amino acids. CDR1 and CDR2 from the germline V gene are SQVTM and ANQGSEA. Trimming removed 3 bases at V and 4 bases at J, with 9 bases between. The chain's CDR3 is CSVDKVGTEAFF. Written as DNA, the CDR3 is TGCAGCGTTGATAAGGTCGGCACTGAAGCTTTCTTT.

This chain uses TRBV7-2 with TRBJ2-3, with D possibly being TRBD2 (5 bases). The V end lost 6 bases, the J end lost 2 bases, and 12 bases lay between the germline ends. From germline, CDR1 is SGHTA and CDR2 FQGNSA. There are 14 residues in the CDR3. DNA for the CDR3: TGTGCCAGCAGTTCCGGACTTTACACAGATACGCAGTATTTT. The encoded protein is CASSSGLYTDTQYF.

The chain employs TRBV25-1 and TRBJ2-7; no firm D call. V shed 5 bases and J shed 2 bases, with 7 bases lying between them. This CDR3 has 12 amino acids. The germline V gene has CDR1 MGHDK and CDR2 SYGVNS. CDR3 nucleotide sequence: TGTGCCAGCAGTCGGGTCGCCTACGAGCAGTACTTC. Translated, it gives CASSRVAYEQYF.

This chain uses TRBV18 with TRBJ2-1; TRBD2 aligns across 16 bases. V shed 2 bases, J shed 0 bases, and the junction held 1 base outside the gene matches. This CDR3 has 18 residues. The germline gives CDR1 KGHSH, CDR2 LQKENI. The DNA of the CDR3 is TGTGCCAGCTCACCAGGGACTAGCGGGAGGGTCTCCTACAATGAGCAGTTCTTC. Translation: CASSPGTSGRVSYNEQFF.

The V and J genes are TRBV6-5 and TRBJ2-2, with 9 nucleotides matching TRBD1. The CDR3 has 15 residues. J gave up 7 bases and V 5 bases, and 8 bases lay outside the gene matches. Looked up from germline, CDR1 is MNHEY and CDR2 is SVGAGI. The CDR3 region is CASSPGTGFVGELFF. For the CDR3, the DNA is TGTGCCAGCAGTCCGGGGACAGGGTTCGTCGGGGAGCTGTTTTTT.

Ten or more counts support this clone. Other DNA sequences in the sample encode the same CDR3. The chain joins TRBV2 to TRBJ1-2, with D unresolved. V lost 6 bases and J 12 bases, leaving 5 bases between the germline ends. The CDR3 is 8 residues long. CDR1 is SNHLY and CDR2 is FYNNEI in the germline V gene. Here the CDR3 DNA reads TGTGCCAGCAGCGGCAACACCTTC. It encodes CASSGNTF.

The rearrangement uses TRBV5-1 and TRBJ2-2; D unclear. Germline values: CDR1 SGHRS, CDR2 YFSETQ. V lost 2 bases and J lost 1, with 6 bases in between. This CDR3 region has 14 residues. The CDR3 nucleotides are TGCGCCAGCAGCTTACTGATGAACACCGGGGAGCTGTTTTTT. Protein sequence: CASSLLMNTGELFF.

The chain is built from TRBV7-8 and TRBJ1-5, with 7 positions matching TRBD1. CDR1 is SGHVS and CDR2 is FQNEAQ in the germline V gene. V lost 4 bases and J lost 3; bases outside the gene matches: 6. The CDR3 is 15 amino acids. CDR3 residues: CASSSPGGNNQPQHF. The CDR3 DNA reads TGTGCCAGCAGCTCCCCAGGGGGGAACAATCAGCCCCAGCATTTT.

CDR3 sequence: CASSLGTSGSLGNEQFF. The CDR3 nucleotides are TGTGCCAGCAGCTTAGGGACTAGCGGGTCCCTGGGGAATGAGCAGTTCTTC. The J gene is TRBJ2-1, the V gene TRBV7-2, with 11 positions matching TRBD2. V lost 1 base to trimming and J lost 7 bases; unmatched junction nucleotides: 9. Germline loops: CDR1 SGHTA, CDR2 FQGNSA. The CDR3 is made up of 17 amino acids.

This clone has at least ten counts. This rearrangement joins TRBV7-9 to TRBJ2-2; 14 bases align to TRBD2. Trimming at V came to 6 bases and at J to 4 bases, leaving 10 bases not matched to a gene. Germline loops: CDR1 SEHNR, CDR2 FQNEAQ (reference sequence). This CDR3 comprises 18 residues. In DNA form, the CDR3 reads TGTGCCAGCAGAAATAGGGGACTAGCGGGAGAGGGCACCGGGGAGCTGTTTTTT. Protein: CASRNRGLAGEGTGELFF.

The gene calls are TRBV11-3 and TRBJ2-3; weak D call: TRBD1 (6 bases). V gave up 5 bases and J gave up 4 bases, with 19 bases separating them. The length of the CDR3 is 16 residues. CDR1 is SGHNT, CDR2 YENEEA, per germline. This CDR3 is CASSPDPGAPPDTQYF. The DNA of the CDR3 is TGTGCCAGCAGCCCTGACCCAGGGGCCCCGCCAGATACGCAGTATTTT.

The chain employs TRBV7-3 and TRBJ1-3, with TRBD1 identical over 8 bases. The V and J ends lost 5 bases and 8 bases, in that order; junction bases with no gene match: 5. CDR1 is SGHTA and CDR2 is FQGTGA in the germline V gene. The length of the CDR3 is 13 residues. For the CDR3, the DNA is TGTGCCAGCAGCCTGGACAGGGTAGACACCATATATTTT. This gives the protein CASSLDRVDTIYF.

The chain recombines TRBV5-6 with TRBJ1-1; possibly TRBD1 for D (5 bases). Germline V lookup: CDR1 SGHDT, CDR2 YYEEEE. Trimming removed 5 bases from V and 6 bases from J, with 20 bases in between. The CDR3 sequence is 15 residues long. Here the CDR3 DNA reads TGTGCCAGCAGAGCGATCGGCAGGGTCGGATCTGAAGCTTTCTTT. Residues: CASRAIGRVGSEAFF.

The V and J genes are TRBV12-2 and TRBJ2-1; TRBD2, as called in the table, went unchecked against the DNA. TRBV12-2 is given as a pseudogene. The CDR3 length is 19 residues. CDR3 in amino acids: CASRLSAVAGGPRYNEQFF. Here the CDR3 DNA reads TGTGCAAGTCGCTTAAGCGCGGTAGCGGGAGGACCCCGCTACAATGAGCAGTTCTTC.

This clone was seen only a few times. The chain couples TRBV7-3 to TRBJ1-2; 12 positions agree with TRBD1. V shed 5 bases and J 5 bases; nucleotides not matched to a gene: 9. This CDR3 contains 16 residues. Per germline, CDR1 SGHTA and CDR2 FQGTGA. The CDR3 region has the DNA TGTGCCAGCAGCGCCCAGGGGACAGGGGGCGGATATGGCTACACCTTC. Translated, it gives CASSAQGTGGGYGYTF.

The chain combines TRBV28 with TRBJ1-2; the D gene is possibly TRBD1 (5 bases). V was cut by 3 bases and J by 4 bases, with 9 bases left in between. This CDR3 is built from 13 residues. Germline V CDR1 and CDR2: MDHEN, SYDVKM. Here the CDR3 DNA reads TGTGCCAGCAGTTTGTCAGGGACCTATGGCTACACCTTC. Translated: CASSLSGTYGYTF.

This chain connects TRBV11-2 to TRBJ2-7, with 7 bases matching TRBD2. With V trimmed by 5 bases and J by 6 bases, 7 bases remained unmatched. Looked up from germline, CDR1 is SGHAT and CDR2 is FQNNGV. This CDR3 comprises 13 residues. The CDR3 coding sequence is TGTGCCAGCAGCCTAGTCCCGGGGGGCGAGCAGTACTTC. Translating it yields CASSLVPGGEQYF.

DNA of the CDR3: TGCGCCAGCAGTCTTTCCGTATCCAGAGGCGAGCAGTACTTC. Amino acid sequence: CASSLSVSRGEQYF. V usage is TRBV5-1 and J usage is TRBJ2-7; D call uncertain. The germline gives CDR1 SGHRS, CDR2 YFSETQ. The CDR3 is 14 amino acids. Trimming stripped 5 bases from V and 6 bases from J, with 18 bases between.

This clone occurred once. The gene calls are TRBV9 and TRBJ1-1; the D is unclear. There are 15 residues in the CDR3. Germline V lookup: CDR1 SGDLS, CDR2 YYNGEE. Trimming took 0 bases from V and 1 from J, leaving 10 bases between them. CDR3 DNA: TGTGCCAGCAGCGTAGTATCAGGACCGAACACTGAAGCTTTCTTT. Translated: CASSVVSGPNTEAFF.